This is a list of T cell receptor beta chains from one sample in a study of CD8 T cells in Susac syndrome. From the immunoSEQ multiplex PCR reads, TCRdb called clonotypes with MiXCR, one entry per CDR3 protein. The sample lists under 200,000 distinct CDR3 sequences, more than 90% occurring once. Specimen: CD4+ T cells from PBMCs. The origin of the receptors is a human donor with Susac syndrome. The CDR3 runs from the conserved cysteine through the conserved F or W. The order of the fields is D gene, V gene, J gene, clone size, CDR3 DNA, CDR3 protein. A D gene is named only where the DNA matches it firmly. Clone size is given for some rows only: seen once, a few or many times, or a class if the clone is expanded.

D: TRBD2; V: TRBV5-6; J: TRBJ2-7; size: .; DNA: TGTGCCAGCAGCTTTATCGGGACTAGCGGGTCCTACGAGCAGTACTTC; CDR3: CASSFIGTSGSYEQYF
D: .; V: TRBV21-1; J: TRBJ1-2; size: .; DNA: TGTGCCAGCAGCTTCCACAGGGTTGTTAACTATGGCTACACCTTC; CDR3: CASSFHRVVNYGYTF
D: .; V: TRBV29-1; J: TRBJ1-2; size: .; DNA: TGCAGCGTCGGGGGGGAGGACGGCTACACCTTC; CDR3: CSVGGEDGYTF
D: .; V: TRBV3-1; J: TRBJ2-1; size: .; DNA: TGTGCCAGCAGCCAGCGTCCGGGGTCCGCTGAGCAGTTCTTC; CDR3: CASSQRPGSAEQFF
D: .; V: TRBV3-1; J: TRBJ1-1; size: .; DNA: TGTGCCAGCAGCGGAGAAGGGGCTTCGACTGAAGCTTTCTTT; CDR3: CASSGEGASTEAFF
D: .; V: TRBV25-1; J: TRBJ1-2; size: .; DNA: TGTGCCAGCAGTGGATCTCTCTATGGCTACACCTTC; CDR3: CASSGSLYGYTF
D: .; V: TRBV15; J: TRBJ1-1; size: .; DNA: TGTGCCACCAGCACCCGGGACAATATGAACACTGAAGCTTTCTTT; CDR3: CATSTRDNMNTEAFF
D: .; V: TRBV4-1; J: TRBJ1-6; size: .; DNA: TGCGCCAGCAGCCAAGATTCAGGTTTGGGTTCACCCCTCCACTTT; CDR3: CASSQDSGLGSPLHF
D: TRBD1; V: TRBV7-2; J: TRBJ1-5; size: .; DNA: TGTGCCAGCAGCTTAGGGGGGACAGGGGGCGGTAAGCCCCAGCATTTT; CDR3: CASSLGGTGGGKPQHF
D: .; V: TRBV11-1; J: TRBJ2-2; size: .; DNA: TGTGCCAGCAGCGCCGGACAGACAGCCCTAGCGGGGGAGCTGTTTTTT; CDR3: CASSAGQTALAGELFF
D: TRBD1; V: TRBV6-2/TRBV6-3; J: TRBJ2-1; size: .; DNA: TGTGCCAGCAGAGGGACAGGGGACCCCAATGAGCAGTTCTTC; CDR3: CASRGTGDPNEQFF
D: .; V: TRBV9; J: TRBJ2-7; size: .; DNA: TGTGCCAGCAGCGTAGACGTAGTCCTGGGGGAGCAGTACTTC; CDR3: CASSVDVVLGEQYF
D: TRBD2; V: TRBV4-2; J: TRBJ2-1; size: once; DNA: TGTGCCAGCAGCCAAGCTGGGACTAGCGCCTACAATGAGCAGTTCTTC; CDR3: CASSQAGTSAYNEQFF
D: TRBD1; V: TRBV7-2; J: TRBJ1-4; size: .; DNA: TGTGCCAGCAGCCGAGGGCCAGGGGGGGAAAAACTGTTTTTT; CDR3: CASSRGPGGEKLFF
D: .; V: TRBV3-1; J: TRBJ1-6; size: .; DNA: TGTGCCAGCAGCCATCGTCCGGGTCCCGGCTCACCCCTCCACTTT; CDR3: CASSHRPGPGSPLHF
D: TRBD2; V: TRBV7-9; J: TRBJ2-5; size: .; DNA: TGTGCCAGCAGCCCAGACATTTACGGCGGGGGGGTAGAAGAGACCCAGTACTTC; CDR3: CASSPDIYGGGVEETQYF
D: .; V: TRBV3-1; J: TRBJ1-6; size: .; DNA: TGTGCCAGCAGCCAAGACGGGAGGTCACCCCTCCACTTT; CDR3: CASSQDGRSPLHF
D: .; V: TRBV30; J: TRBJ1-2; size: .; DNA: TGTGCCTGGAGTGTAGTGTTCGGGACCCCTCATTCATCTAACTATGGCTACACCTTC; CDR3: CAWSVVFGTPHSSNYGYTF
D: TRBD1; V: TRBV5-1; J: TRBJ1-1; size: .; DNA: TGCGCCAGCAGCTTGGAAGGGCGGACAGGGCGAGTCCCTGAAGCTTTCTTT; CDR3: CASSLEGRTGRVPEAFF
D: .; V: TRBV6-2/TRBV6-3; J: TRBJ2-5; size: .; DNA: TGTGCCAGCAGTTACTCGCCGGGGGCCGGGCAAGAGACCCAGTACTTC; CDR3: CASSYSPGAGQETQYF
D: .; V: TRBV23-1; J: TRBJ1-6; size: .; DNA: TGCGCCAGCAGCCCGGTCGGGGGATTCGATAATTATTCACCCCTCCACTTT; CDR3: CASSPVGGFDNYSPLHF
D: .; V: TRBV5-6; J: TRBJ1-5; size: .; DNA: TGTGCCAGCAGCTTGGGAGGGGCCAGTTGGCATTTT; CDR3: CASSLGGASWHF
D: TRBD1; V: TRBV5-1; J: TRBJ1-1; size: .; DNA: TGCGCCAGCAGGACAGGGACCCCGGGCACTGAAGCTTTCTTT; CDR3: CASRTGTPGTEAFF
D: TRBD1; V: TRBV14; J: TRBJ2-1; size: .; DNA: TGTGCCAGCAGCCAAGGTGGGGGCTTCGGGACAGGGGGCGCCGGGCAGTTCTTC; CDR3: CASSQGGGFGTGGAGQFF
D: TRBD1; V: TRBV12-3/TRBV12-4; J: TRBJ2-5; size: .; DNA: TGTGCCAGCAGTTTAAGGACAGGGGGCAGGGGGACCCAGTACTTC; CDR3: CASSLRTGGRGTQYF
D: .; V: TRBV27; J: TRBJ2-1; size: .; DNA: TGTGCCAGCAGTTTATTATCTGGGGGTGAGCAGTTCTTC; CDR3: CASSLLSGGEQFF
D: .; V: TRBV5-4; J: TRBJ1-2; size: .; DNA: TGTGCCAGCAGCTTGCTGGACGGGTGGAACTATGGCTACACCTTC; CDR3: CASSLLDGWNYGYTF
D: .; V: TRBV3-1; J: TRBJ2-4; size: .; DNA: TGTGCCAGCAGCCAATCCGGGGGAATTCAGTACATTCAGTACTTC; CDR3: CASSQSGGIQYIQYF
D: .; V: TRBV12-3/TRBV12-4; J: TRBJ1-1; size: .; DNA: TGTGCCAGCAGTTTCCAGGGGTTCATGAACACTGAAGCTTTCTTT; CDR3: CASSFQGFMNTEAFF
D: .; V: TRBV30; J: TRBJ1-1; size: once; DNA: TGTGCCTGGCGAGGGAACACTGAAGCTTTCTTT; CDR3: CAWRGNTEAFF
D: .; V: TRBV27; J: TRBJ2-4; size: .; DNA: TGTGCCTCTCGGGAGATGGGGACCTTTGGAGCCAAAAACATTCAGTACTTC; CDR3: CASREMGTFGAKNIQYF
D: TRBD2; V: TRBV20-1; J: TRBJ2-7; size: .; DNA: TGCAGTGCTAGAGCGTGGCTAGCGGGGGACTACGAGCAGTACTTC; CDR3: CSARAWLAGDYEQYF
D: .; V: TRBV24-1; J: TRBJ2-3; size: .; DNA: TGTGCCACCAGTGAGACCAGGGCATTACATCTAACAATAGATACGCAGTATTTT; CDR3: CATSETRALHLTIDTQYF
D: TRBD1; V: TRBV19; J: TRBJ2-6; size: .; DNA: TGTGCCAGTAGTCCCCGACAGGGGCCGACCTCTGGGGCCAACGTCCTGACTTTC; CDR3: CASSPRQGPTSGANVLTF
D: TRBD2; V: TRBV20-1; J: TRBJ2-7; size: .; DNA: TGCAGTGCCGAGGCGCGGGCTAGCGGTTACGAGCAGTACTTC; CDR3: CSAEARASGYEQYF
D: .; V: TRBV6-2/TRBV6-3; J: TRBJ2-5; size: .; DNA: TGTGCCAGCAGTTACTCGACGAGCCTTAGTTTGGAGACCCAGTACTTC; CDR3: CASSYSTSLSLETQYF
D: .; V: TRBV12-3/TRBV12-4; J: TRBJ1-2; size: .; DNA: TGTGCCAGCAGTTTGTACGGTGGAGCTAACTATGGCTACACCTTC; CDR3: CASSLYGGANYGYTF
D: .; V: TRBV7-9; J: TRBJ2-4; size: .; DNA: TGTGCCAGCAGCTGGGGGGGCGGGGCCAAAAACATTCAGTACTTC; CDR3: CASSWGGGAKNIQYF
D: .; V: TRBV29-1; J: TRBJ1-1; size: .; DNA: TGCAGCGGTAAGCGGGGAGGAGACACTGAAGCTTTCTTT; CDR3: CSGKRGGDTEAFF
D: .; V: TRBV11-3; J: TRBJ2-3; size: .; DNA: TGTGCCAGCAGCCAATCCGGGGCCTACACAGATACGCAGTATTTT; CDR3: CASSQSGAYTDTQYF
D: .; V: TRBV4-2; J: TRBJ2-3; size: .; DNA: TGTGCCAGCAGCCCCCCGGACACCTACACAGATACGCAGTATTTT; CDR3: CASSPPDTYTDTQYF
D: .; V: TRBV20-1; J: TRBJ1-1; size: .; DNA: TGCAGTGCGAGCAGGGAATTCAGTGAAGCTTTCTTT; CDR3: CSASREFSEAFF
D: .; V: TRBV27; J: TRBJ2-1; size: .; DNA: TGTGCCAACCCTCAATCAGAGCAGTTCTTC; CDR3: CANPQSEQFF
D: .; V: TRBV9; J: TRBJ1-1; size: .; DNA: TGTGCCAGCAGCGTGACACTCAACACTGAAGCTTTCTTT; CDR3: CASSVTLNTEAFF
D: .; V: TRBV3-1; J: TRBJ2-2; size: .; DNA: TGTGCCAGCAGCCAAGTTGAGTTTTCCGGGGAGCTGTTTTTT; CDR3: CASSQVEFSGELFF
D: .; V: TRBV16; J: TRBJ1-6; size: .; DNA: TGTGCCAGCAGCCTCGTTCCGCAGGGTGATAATTCACCCCTCCACTTT; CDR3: CASSLVPQGDNSPLHF
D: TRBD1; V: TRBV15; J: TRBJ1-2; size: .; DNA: TGTGCCACCAGCAGAGACCCGGGACAGGGGACCTATGGCTACACCTTC; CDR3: CATSRDPGQGTYGYTF
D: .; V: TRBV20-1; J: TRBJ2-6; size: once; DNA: TGCAGTGCTGGCAGGGGGAGGGGTGGGGCCAACGTCCTGACTTTC; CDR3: CSAGRGRGGANVLTF
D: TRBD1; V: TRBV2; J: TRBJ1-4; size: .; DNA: TGTGCCAGCAGTGAGGACAGGGTTGAAAAACTGTTTTTT; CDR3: CASSEDRVEKLFF
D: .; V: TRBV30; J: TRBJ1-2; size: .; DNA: TGTGCCTGGAGTGTACTAGGGGATCACTATGGCTACACCTTC; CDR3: CAWSVLGDHYGYTF
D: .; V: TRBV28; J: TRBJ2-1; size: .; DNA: TGTGCCAGCAGTTTGCTGCTAGCCCACAATGAGCAGTTCTTC; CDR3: CASSLLLAHNEQFF
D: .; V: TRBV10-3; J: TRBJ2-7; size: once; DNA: TGTGCCATCAGTGCCGGGCCATCGAACTACGAGCAGTACTTC; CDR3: CAISAGPSNYEQYF
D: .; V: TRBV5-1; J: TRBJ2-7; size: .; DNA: TGTGCCAGCAGCCGTGATTCCTACGAGCAGTACTTC; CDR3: CASSRDSYEQYF